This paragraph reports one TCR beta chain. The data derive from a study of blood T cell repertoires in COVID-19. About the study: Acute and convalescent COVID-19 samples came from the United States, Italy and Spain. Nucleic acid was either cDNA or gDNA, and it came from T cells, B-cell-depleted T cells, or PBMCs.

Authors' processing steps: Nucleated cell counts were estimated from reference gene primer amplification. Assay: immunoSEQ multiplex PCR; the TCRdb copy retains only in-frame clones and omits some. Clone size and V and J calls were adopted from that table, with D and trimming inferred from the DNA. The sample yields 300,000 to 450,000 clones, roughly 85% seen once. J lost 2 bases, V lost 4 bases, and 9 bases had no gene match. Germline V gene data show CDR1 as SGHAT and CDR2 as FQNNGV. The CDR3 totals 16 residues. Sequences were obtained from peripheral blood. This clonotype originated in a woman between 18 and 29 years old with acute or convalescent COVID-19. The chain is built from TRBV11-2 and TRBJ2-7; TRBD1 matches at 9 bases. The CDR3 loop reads CASSSQDRGLPYEQYF. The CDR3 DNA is TGTGCCAGCAGCTCCCAGGACAGGGGTTTACCCTACGAGCAGTACTTC.